One sample yielded the 20 T cell receptor beta chains listed below, sequenced in a study of T cell responses to AZD1222 COVID-19 vaccine. Assay: immunoSEQ multiplex PCR; the TCRdb copy retains only in-frame clones and omits some. The sample consists of fewer than 200,000 clones, approximately 92% of them appearing once. The sample here was peripheral blood, taken on day 0 of AZD1222 vaccination. The receptor source for this set is an adult in good health.

For the CDR3, the DNA is TGTGCCAGCAGCGCATCGACTAGCGGGTACTCGAACACCGGGGAGCTGTTTTTT. Translated, it gives CASSASTSGYSNTGELFF. The chain couples TRBV9 to TRBJ2-2, with TRBD2 matching over 10 bases. After removal of 3 bases from V and 0 bases from J, the junction contained 8 bases not matched to a gene. The CDR3 runs 18 residues. Germline CDR1 SGDLS, CDR2 YYNGEE.

This chain links TRBV27 with TRBJ2-1; 7 nucleotides line up with TRBD1. The CDR3 is 13 amino acids. Germline CDR1 is MNHEY and CDR2 is SMNVEV (reference sequence). The ends lost 3 bases at V and 6 bases at J; junction bases unmatched: 2. DNA of the CDR3: TGTGCCAGCAGTTTGACAGGGACCAATGAGCAGTTCTTC. It codes for CASSLTGTNEQFF.

The rearrangement joins TRBV3-1 (or the pseudogene TRBV3-2) to TRBJ2-1; 8 positions agree with TRBD2. V was clipped by 6 bases and J by 5 bases; unmatched bases: 12. Germline CDR1 is LGHDT and CDR2 is YNNKEL (reference sequence). The CDR3 is 16 residues long. The CDR3 sequence: CASRRGLAFIDNEQFF. The CDR3 nucleotides are TGTGCCAGCAGAAGAGGACTAGCATTTATCGACAATGAGCAGTTCTTC.

This chain connects TRBV3-1 (or the pseudogene TRBV3-2) to TRBJ1-4, with D possibly matching TRBD1 (5 bases). The CDR3 has 14 residues. The V gene lost 5 bases and the J gene lost 0 bases, with 7 bases spanning the gap. The germline V gene has CDR1 LGHDT and CDR2 YNNKEL (reference sequence). The CDR3 nucleotides read TGTGCCAGCAGCACAGGATCAACTAATGAAAAACTGTTTTTT. Translated: CASSTGSTNEKLFF.

The rearrangement uses TRBV7-2 and TRBJ1-1, with TRBD1 as a possible D gene (6 bases). The germline V gene encodes CDR1 SGHTA and CDR2 FQGNSA. V was clipped by 1 base and J by 7 bases, with 19 bases between them. This CDR3 has 16 amino acids. The CDR3 nucleotides are TGTGCCAGCAGCTTAGAGGCAGGGGCCTTTGTTGGTGAAGCTTTCTTT. Protein sequence: CASSLEAGAFVGEAFF.

The chain links TRBV29-1 to TRBJ1-1, with 7 bases that match TRBD1. The CDR3 has 13 residues. CDR1 SQVTM and CDR2 ANQGSEA come from the germline V gene. V gave up 6 bases and J gave up 3 bases; unmatched junction bases: 7. DNA for the CDR3: TGCAGCGTAGAACCGACAGGGCACACTGAAGCTTTCTTT. Translating gives CSVEPTGHTEAFF. Using reference TRBV29-1 and TRBJ1-1 for the parts outside the CDR3, the full variable domain is SAVISQKPSRDICQRGTSLTIQCQVDSQVTMMFWYRQQPGQSLTLIATANQGSEATYESGFVIDKFPISRPNLTFSTLTVSNMSPEDSSIYLCSVEPTGHTEAFFGQGTRLTVV.

The chain uses TRBV19 and TRBJ1-2; TRBD1 might be the D (5 bases). V gave up 7 bases and J gave up 4 bases, with 19 bases separating them. The CDR3 contains 15 residues. CDR1 is LNHDA and CDR2 is SQIVND in the germline V gene (reference sequence). The CDR3 DNA reads as TGTGCCAGTACCCCAAGCGGTGGGGGGAGCTATGGCTACACCTTC. It codes for CASTPSGGGSYGYTF.

V usage is TRBV6-6 and J usage is TRBJ1-5, with D tentatively TRBD1 (5 bases). The V end lost 2 bases, the J end lost 8 bases, and 13 bases lay between the germline ends. Germline V lookup: CDR1 MNHNY, CDR2 SVGAGI (reference sequence). This CDR3 region has 14 residues. CDR3 in amino acids: CASSYPGGVEPQHF. The CDR3 bases are TGTGCCAGCAGTTACCCGGGAGGGGTTGAGCCCCAGCATTTT.

The chain has TRBV2 and TRBJ1-5; no definite D call. The ends were cut back, 6 bases at V and 3 bases at J, with 12 bases in the middle. CDR1 and CDR2 from the germline V gene are SNHLY and FYNNEI. This CDR3 has 14 residues. CDR3 in DNA: TGTGCCAGCAGCCCCGAAGCTGACAATCAGCCCCAGCATTTT. Its protein is CASSPEADNQPQHF.

V and J are TRBV19 and TRBJ1-1; D is perhaps TRBD1 (5 bases). Deletions cut 6 bases from V and 10 bases from J, with 15 bases between. CDR1 LNHDA and CDR2 SQIVND come from the germline V gene (reference sequence). CDR3 size: 12 residues. This CDR3 is CASSWGSYRAFF. Written as DNA, the CDR3 is TGTGCCAGTAGCTGGGGGTCCTATCGAGCTTTCTTT.

This clone has a single count. J is TRBJ2-3 and V is TRBV2; TRBD2 might be the D (7 bases). V lost 3 bases and J lost 3, with 13 bases in between. CDR1 and CDR2 (germline): SNHLY, FYNNEI. The CDR3 loop spans 15 amino acids. CDR3 sequence: CASSDHGGQTDTQYF. The CDR3 DNA is TGTGCCAGCAGTGATCACGGGGGGCAGACAGATACGCAGTATTTT.

The chain combines TRBV7-9 with TRBJ1-2; D is possibly TRBD1 (5 bases). The germline gives CDR1 SEHNR, CDR2 FQNEAQ (reference sequence). Trimming pared 5 bases from V and 4 bases from J, leaving 11 bases between. The CDR3 length is 13 residues. CDR3 sequence (DNA): TGTGCCAGCAGCACCCAGGGTCCCTATGGCTACACCTTC. Its translation: CASSTQGPYGYTF.

The rearrangement uses TRBV19 and TRBJ1-1; 7 nucleotides align to TRBD1. Germline values: CDR1 LNHDA, CDR2 SQIVND (reference sequence). J was trimmed by 1 base and V by 6 bases; bases with no gene match: 2. The CDR3 sequence is 13 residues long. Written as DNA, the CDR3 is TGTGCCAGTAGCAGACAGGGGAACACTGAAGCTTTCTTT. This sequence encodes CASSRQGNTEAFF.

The chain joins TRBV30 to TRBJ2-5; tentatively, D is TRBD2 (5 bases). Trimming took off 1 base at V and 5 bases at J, with 14 bases between the two ends. Germline CDR1 reads GTSNPN; CDR2 reads SVGIG (reference sequence). This CDR3 comprises 14 residues. The CDR3 DNA follows: TGTGCCTGGAGTGAATGGTCCGGGAAGGAGACCCAGTACTTC. Translation: CAWSEWSGKETQYF.

The chain recombines TRBV10-3 with TRBJ2-2, with TRBD2 identical over 8 bases. Looked up from germline, CDR1 is ENHRY and CDR2 is SYGVKD. This CDR3 has 15 amino acids. V lost 11 bases to trimming and J lost 2 bases; unmatched junction nucleotides: 10. The CDR3 sequence is CAVLISGVNTGELFF. The CDR3 DNA is TGTGCCGTACTTATTAGCGGGGTTAACACCGGGGAGCTGTTTTTT.

CDR3 in amino acids: CSVVGQGETQYF. The CDR3 DNA is TGCAGCGTGGTGGGACAGGGGGAGACCCAGTACTTC. The chain is built from TRBV29-1 and TRBJ2-5, with TRBD1 matching 10 bases. J lost 5 bases, V lost 6 bases, and 3 bases had no gene match. CDR1 and CDR2 (germline): SQVTM, ANQGSEA. This CDR3 is built from 12 residues.

V usage is TRBV18 and J usage is TRBJ2-2; the D gene is possibly TRBD2 (6 bases). V was shortened by 2 bases and J by 4 bases, with 17 bases between the two germline ends. The CDR3 runs to 17 residues. In germline, CDR1 is KGHSH, CDR2 LQKENI. CDR3 nucleotide sequence: TGTGCCAGCTCACCAGGGTCTGCGGGGTCGAGCACCGGGGAGCTGTTTTTT. Translation gives CASSPGSAGSSTGELFF.

The genes are TRBV2 and TRBJ2-1; D is unresolved. The CDR3 covers 17 residues. Deletions cut 3 bases from V and 2 bases from J, with 17 bases between. Germline CDR1 SNHLY, CDR2 FYNNEI. The CDR3 is CASSDTRVRPAYNEQFF. The CDR3 region has the DNA TGTGCCAGCAGTGATACACGGGTCCGCCCCGCCTACAATGAGCAGTTCTTC.

This chain connects TRBV27 to TRBJ2-1, with 8 bases aligning to TRBD1. The V gene end was trimmed by 7 bases and the J gene end by 4 bases; junction bases not matched to a gene: 12. The CDR3 is 16 residues long. Per the germline V gene, CDR1 is MNHEY and CDR2 is SMNVEV (reference sequence). CDR3 in DNA: TGTGCCAGCACCTTAGTAGGGACAGGAGATTACAATGAGCAGTTCTTC. Translated: CASTLVGTGDYNEQFF.

This chain uses TRBV18 with TRBJ2-5, with D perhaps matching TRBD2 (6 bases). The CDR3 consists of 15 residues. V lost 3 bases to trimming and J lost 2 bases, with 13 bases between them. Germline V gene data show CDR1 as KGHSH and CDR2 as LQKENI. The CDR3 nucleotides are TGTGCCAGCTCACCGTCTTCTGCGGGACAAGAGACCCAGTACTTC. Residues: CASSPSSAGQETQYF.